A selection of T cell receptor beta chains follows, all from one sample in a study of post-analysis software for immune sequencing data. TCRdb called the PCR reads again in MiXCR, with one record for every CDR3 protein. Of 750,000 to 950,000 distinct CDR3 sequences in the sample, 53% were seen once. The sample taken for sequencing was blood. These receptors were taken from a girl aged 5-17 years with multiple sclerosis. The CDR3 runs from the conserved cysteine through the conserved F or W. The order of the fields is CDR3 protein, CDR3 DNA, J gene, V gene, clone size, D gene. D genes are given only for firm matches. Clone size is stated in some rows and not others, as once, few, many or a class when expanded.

CDR3: CASSLTSGGGEQFF
DNA: TGTGCCAGCAGCTTGACTAGCGGTGGCGGTGAGCAGTTCTTC
J: TRBJ2-1
V: TRBV7-6
size: -
D: TRBD2

CDR3: CASGSGTPPGFF
DNA: TGTGCCAGCGGCTCCGGGACCCCGCCAGGGTTCTTC
J: TRBJ2-1
V: TRBV28
size: -
D: -

CDR3: CASAGQRTSVKYF
DNA: TGTGCCAGCGCGGGGCAGCGGACTAGCGTTAAGTACTTC
J: TRBJ2-4
V: TRBV11-2
size: few
D: TRBD2

CDR3: CASRTWMREETQYF
DNA: TGTGCCAGCAGGACCTGGATGAGGGAAGAGACCCAGTACTTC
J: TRBJ2-5
V: TRBV12-3/TRBV12-4
size: -
D: -

CDR3: CASSVDTSGGLYF
DNA: TGTGCCAGCAGCGTAGATACTAGCGGGGGTTTGTACTTC
J: TRBJ2-5
V: TRBV9
size: few
D: TRBD2

CDR3: CASSLYYAGPVEGTDTQYF
DNA: TGCGCCAGCAGCTTGTATTATGCAGGACCCGTAGAGGGGACAGATACGCAGTATTTT
J: TRBJ2-3
V: TRBV5-1
size: -
D: -

CDR3: CASSLQDSTYEQYF
DNA: TGTGCCAGCAGCTTACAGGATTCCACCTACGAGCAGTACTTC
J: TRBJ2-7
V: TRBV7-9
size: few
D: -

CDR3: CASRLAGGVRSYEQYF
DNA: TGCGCCAGCCGACTAGCGGGAGGGGTTCGGTCCTACGAGCAGTACTTC
J: TRBJ2-7
V: TRBV10-2
size: -
D: TRBD2

CDR3: CASGKGTGTYEQYF
DNA: TGTGCCAGTGGTAAGGGGACAGGTACCTACGAGCAGTACTTC
J: TRBJ2-7
V: TRBV19
size: -
D: TRBD1

CDR3: CASSLNQGRGSPLHF
DNA: TGTGCCAGCAGTTTAAACCAGGGAAGGGGTTCACCCCTCCACTTT
J: TRBJ1-6
V: TRBV12-3/TRBV12-4
size: -
D: -

CDR3: CASSQVLADFTDTQYF
DNA: TGCGCCAGCAGCCAAGTTCTAGCGGATTTCACAGATACGCAGTATTTT
J: TRBJ2-3
V: TRBV4-1
size: -
D: TRBD2

CDR3: CATRGVAGDQETQYF
DNA: TGTGCCACCCGGGGCGTAGCGGGGGACCAAGAGACCCAGTACTTC
J: TRBJ2-5
V: TRBV12-3/TRBV12-4
size: -
D: TRBD2

CDR3: CASSAGPTPYEQYF
DNA: TGTGCCAGCAGTGCGGGACCGACGCCCTACGAGCAGTACTTC
J: TRBJ2-7
V: TRBV2
size: -
D: -

CDR3: CASSDRDGPSPLHF
DNA: TGTGCCAGCAGCGACCGGGACGGCCCATCACCCCTCCACTTT
J: TRBJ1-6
V: TRBV7-9
size: -
D: -

CDR3: CSARGTGGHSNQPQHF
DNA: TGCAGTGCTAGAGGGACAGGGGGCCATAGCAATCAGCCCCAGCATTTT
J: TRBJ1-5
V: TRBV20-1
size: -
D: TRBD1

CDR3: CATSTTTGSQPQHF
DNA: TGTGCCACCAGCACGACGACAGGGAGTCAGCCCCAGCATTTT
J: TRBJ1-5
V: TRBV15
size: -
D: TRBD1

CDR3: CASSQGLKQSNQPQHF
DNA: TGCGCCAGCAGCCAAGGGTTGAAACAGAGCAATCAGCCCCAGCATTTT
J: TRBJ1-5
V: TRBV4-1
size: -
D: -

CDR3: CASSPPAQGSTEAFF
DNA: TGTGCCAGCAGTCCTCCCGCACAGGGATCCACTGAAGCTTTCTTT
J: TRBJ1-1
V: TRBV7-9
size: -
D: -